Below are 32 T cell receptor beta chains sequenced from a single sample in a study of blood T cell repertoires in COVID-19. Sequenced by immunoSEQ multiplex PCR; TCRdb stores in-frame clones only, minus some. The table has 250,000 or so clones, over 80% seen once. Sequencing was performed on peripheral blood. These receptors were taken from a woman between 55 and 75 years old with active or convalescent COVID-19.

The genes are TRBV2 and TRBJ2-4, with D perhaps TRBD1 (6 bases). This CDR3 has 15 residues. V lost 6 bases and J 3 bases, leaving 15 bases between the germline ends. CDR1 is SNHLY, CDR2 FYNNEI, per germline. CDR3 coding DNA: TGTGCCAGCAGAGCCGAACAGGGTATCAAAAACATTCAGTACTTC. This codes for CASRAEQGIKNIQYF.

V and J are TRBV2 and TRBJ2-7, with TRBD1 identical over 10 bases. Per the germline V gene, CDR1 is SNHLY and CDR2 is FYNNEI. The CDR3 is made up of 13 amino acids. The J segment lost 5 bases and the V segment lost 6 bases, leaving 4 bases of the junction unmatched. CDR3 amino acids: CASRTGGIDEQYV. For the CDR3, the DNA is TGTGCCAGCAGGACAGGGGGCATCGACGAGCAGTACGTC.

This clone was detected once. The chain combines TRBV2 with TRBJ2-7; 10 bases line up with TRBD2. J was trimmed by 4 bases and V by 7 bases; bases with no gene match: 7. The CDR3 is 14 amino acids. From germline, CDR1 is SNHLY and CDR2 FYNNEI. CDR3: CASTRLAGLYEQYF. The CDR3, as DNA: TGTGCCAGCACCCGACTAGCGGGCCTGTACGAGCAGTACTTC.

The rearrangement joins TRBV7-3 to TRBJ2-1; 9 bases agree with TRBD2. This CDR3 is built from 17 residues. V gave up 3 bases and J gave up 6 bases; unmatched junction bases: 12. Germline V lookup: CDR1 SGHTA, CDR2 FQGTGA. The CDR3 is CASSLGSGVAGANEQFF. The CDR3 DNA sequence: TGTGCCAGCAGCTTGGGGTCAGGGGTAGCGGGAGCCAATGAGCAGTTCTTC.

This clone was picked up a small number of times. The genes are TRBV7-9 and TRBJ2-5, with 10 bases fitting TRBD2. CDR1 is SEHNR and CDR2 is FQNEAQ in the germline V gene (reference sequence). CDR3 size: 15 residues. V shed 5 bases, J shed 5 bases, and the junction held 8 bases outside the gene matches. This CDR3 reads CASSPSGLAAETQYF. The CDR3, as DNA: TGTGCCAGCAGCCCGTCAGGACTAGCGGCGGAGACCCAGTACTTC.

The rearrangement links TRBV21-1 to TRBJ1-1; the table's D call, TRBD1, has no DNA check behind it. TRBV21-1 is described as a pseudogene. The CDR3 is made up of 13 amino acids. Written as DNA, the CDR3 is TGTGCCAGCAGCAAAAGGGGGAACACTGAAGCTTTCTTT. Translated: CASSKRGNTEAFF.

This sequence joins TRBV7-3 and TRBJ2-1, with D hard to call. The CDR3 is 15 residues long. Per germline, CDR1 SGHTA and CDR2 FQGTGA. V was trimmed by 4 bases and J by 6 bases, leaving 16 bases between them. The CDR3 protein is CASSSTTGSRNEQFF. The DNA of the CDR3 is TGTGCCAGCAGCTCCACCACCGGGTCCCGCAATGAGCAGTTCTTC.

The V gene is TRBV18, the J gene TRBJ1-1; no clear D gene. This CDR3 is 14 amino acids long. Germline CDR1 is KGHSH and CDR2 is LQKENI. The V and J ends lost 5 bases and 1 base respectively, with 11 bases between them. This CDR3 is CASSTRQANTEAFF. The DNA for the CDR3 is TGTGCCAGCTCAACACGACAAGCGAACACTGAAGCTTTCTTT.

This sequence joins TRBV6-7 and TRBJ1-4; D unresolved. TRBV6-7 is identified as an open reading frame with a role that is uncertain. The CDR3 contains 14 residues. V lost 0 bases and J lost 10, with 12 bases in between. The DNA of the CDR3 is TGTGCCAGCAGTTACTCGAGAGGGTCGGGAAAACTGTTTTTT. Translated, it gives CASSYSRGSGKLFF.

The V gene is TRBV9, the J gene TRBJ1-3; TRBD1 matches at 9 bases. Trimming cost V 1 base and J 0 bases; bases outside gene matches: 5. Germline assignment: CDR1 SGDLS and CDR2 YYNGEE. The CDR3 has 17 amino acids. The CDR3 spells CASSVIADRGSGNTIYF. The CDR3 nucleotides are TGTGCCAGCAGCGTAATCGCGGACAGGGGCTCTGGAAACACCATATATTTT.

J is TRBJ2-5 and V is TRBV10-3; D not certain. Germline V gene sequence: CDR1 ENHRY, CDR2 SYGVKD. The CDR3 covers 14 residues. Trimming pared 5 bases from V and 1 base from J, leaving 11 bases between. CDR3 nucleotide sequence: TGTGCCATCAGTATAGGAGCCCCCCAAGAGACCCAGTACTTC. Encoded protein: CAISIGAPQETQYF.

This chain connects TRBV6-6 to TRBJ2-7; D perhaps matches TRBD1 (6 bases). V dropped 0 bases and J dropped 6 bases, with 12 bases sitting between them. The CDR3 consists of 14 residues. Per the germline V gene, CDR1 is MNHNY and CDR2 is SVGAGI (reference sequence). The CDR3: CASSYSQAGAEQYV. CDR3 bases: TGTGCCAGCAGTTACTCCCAAGCAGGGGCCGAGCAGTACGTC.

J is TRBJ2-5 and V is TRBV3-1 (or the pseudogene TRBV3-2), with 7 nucleotides matching TRBD2. The junction had 11 bases not matched to a gene; V was cut back by 5 bases and J by 5 bases. Germline CDR1 is LGHDT and CDR2 is YNNKEL (reference sequence). This CDR3 contains 15 residues. CDR3: CASSSRLGGRETQYF. Written as DNA, the CDR3 is TGTGCCAGCAGCTCCCGACTGGGGGGGAGGGAGACCCAGTACTTC.

Written as DNA, the CDR3 is TGTGCCAGCAGCACACCGACTAGCGGAACCCAAGAGACCCAGTACTTC. Translation gives CASSTPTSGTQETQYF. This chain joins TRBV5-4 and TRBJ2-5; 9 bases are a match to TRBD2. Germline V gene lookup returns CDR1 SGHNT and CDR2 YYREEE (reference sequence). V lost 4 bases, J lost 1 base, and 8 bases stayed unmatched. The CDR3 runs 16 residues.

The chain is built from TRBV20-1 and TRBJ1-2, with a tentative D call TRBD1 (6 bases). Germline CDR1 DFQATT, CDR2 SNEGSKA (reference sequence). This CDR3 comprises 15 residues. Trimming took 3 bases from V and 8 from J, leaving 22 bases between them. CDR3 nucleotide sequence: TGCAGTGCTAGTCACAGGGCCTCCGTTCTTTCGGGCTACACCTTC. This encodes CSASHRASVLSGYTF.

The chain carries TRBV2 and TRBJ1-3; no clear D. V was cut by 1 base and J by 0 bases, with 10 bases left in between. The germline V gene encodes CDR1 SNHLY and CDR2 FYNNEI. The CDR3 is 16 residues long. CDR3 loop: CASSEVVSPSGNTIYF. The DNA of the CDR3 is TGTGCCAGCAGTGAAGTCGTCTCTCCCTCTGGAAACACCATATATTTT.

The genes are TRBV20-1 and TRBJ2-3; TRBD2 agrees at 7 bases. Germline V gene data show CDR1 as DFQATT and CDR2 as SNEGSKA (reference sequence). V was clipped by 3 bases and J by 5 bases; unmatched bases: 2. The CDR3 runs 12 residues. CDR3 loop: CSASASGDTQYF. CDR3 DNA sequence: TGCAGTGCTAGTGCTAGCGGAGATACGCAGTATTTT.

This sequence joins TRBV21-1 and TRBJ2-2; the D call TRBD2 from the table was never checked on the DNA. TRBV21-1 is termed a pseudogene. The CDR3 spans 16 residues. The CDR3 spells CASYMAGGPFTGELFF. The CDR3 nucleotides read TGTGCCAGCTATATGGCGGGGGGGCCGTTCACCGGGGAGCTGTTTTTT.

The chain joins TRBV5-5 to TRBJ2-5, with D maybe TRBD2 (6 bases). Between the trimmed V and J ends, which lost 4 bases and 5 bases, there was a span of 12 bases. Germline CDR1 reads SGHKS; CDR2 reads YYEKEE (reference sequence). This CDR3 contains 13 residues. The CDR3 nucleotides read TGTGCCAGCAGCGAGGGTGGGAGGGAGACCCAGTACTTC. Protein sequence: CASSEGGRETQYF.

V gene TRBV10-1 combines with J gene TRBJ1-4; D is possibly TRBD1 (6 bases). CDR3 length equals 11 residues. The V end lost 8 bases, the J end lost 10 bases, and 11 bases lay between the germline ends. Germline values: CDR1 WNHNN, CDR2 SYGVQD (reference sequence). CDR3 amino acids: CASARQVKLFF. The CDR3 region has the DNA TGCGCCAGCGCCAGACAGGTAAAACTGTTTTTT.

The V gene is TRBV7-6, the J gene TRBJ2-1, with D perhaps matching TRBD2 (7 bases). Germline loops: CDR1 SGHVS, CDR2 FNYEAQ. The CDR3 is 15 residues long. Trimming cost V 2 bases and J 4 bases, with 12 bases left between them. CDR3 in DNA: TGTGCCAGCAGCTTACAGGGGAGGGGGTACAATGAGCAGTTCTTC. Translated: CASSLQGRGYNEQFF. Supplemented by reference TRBV7-6 and TRBJ2-1, the full variable domain reads GAGVSQSPRYKVTKRGQDVALRCDPISGHVSLYWYRQALGQGPEFLTYFNYEAQQDKSGLPNDRFSAERPEGSISTLTIQRTEQRDSAMYRCASSLQGRGYNEQFFGPGTRLTVL.

The rearrangement links TRBV5-5 to TRBJ2-5, with D possibly TRBD2 on 5 matching bases. The CDR3 is 14 amino acids. Trimming removed 2 bases at V and 5 bases at J, with 13 bases between. Per germline, CDR1 SGHKS and CDR2 YYEKEE (reference sequence). The CDR3 region has the DNA TGTGCCAGCAGCTTCACGCCCCCGGGGGAGACCCAGTACTTC. Protein sequence: CASSFTPPGETQYF.

This chain joins TRBV6-4 and TRBJ2-1; TRBD2 agrees at 14 bases. Germline-derived CDR1 and CDR2 are MRHNA and SNTAGT. The V segment lost 4 bases and the J segment 9 bases; nucleotides outside the gene matches: 5. This CDR3 is built from 15 residues. The CDR3 sequence is CASSGTSGGSGEQFF. The CDR3 nucleotides are TGTGCCAGCAGTGGGACTAGCGGGGGGTCCGGTGAGCAGTTCTTC.

Worth noting for this clone: One end of the junction does not line up with germline, which may come from a read error. CDR3 protein: CASSPGGSGPGELFF. The CDR3 bases are TGTGCTAGCAGCCCGGGGGGGAGTGGCCCCGGGGAGCTGTTTTTT. The chain uses TRBV7-7 and TRBJ2-2; TRBD2 aligns across 8 bases. The CDR3 extends over 15 amino acids. Looked up from germline, CDR1 is SSHAT and CDR2 is FNYEAQ (reference sequence).

This sequence joins TRBV15 and TRBJ1-6, with 8 bases aligning to TRBD1. Germline CDR1 LNHNV, CDR2 YYDKDF (reference sequence). The CDR3 is 15 residues long. The V gene end was trimmed by 0 bases and the J gene end by 9 bases; junction bases not matched to a gene: 4. The CDR3 region is CATSRDLQGGSPLHF. The CDR3 DNA sequence: TGTGCCACCAGCAGAGATCTACAGGGGGGTTCACCCCTCCACTTT.

The genes are TRBV7-6 and TRBJ2-2; 7 nucleotides align to TRBD2. The CDR3 is 16 amino acids. Per the germline V gene, CDR1 is SGHVS and CDR2 is FNYEAQ. Unmatched junction bases numbered 5, after V lost 1 base and J lost 3 bases. CDR3 region: CASSLGSTSDTGELFF. Written as DNA, the CDR3 is TGTGCCAGCAGCTTAGGATCTACTAGCGACACCGGGGAGCTGTTTTTT.

This clone was seen a single time. The V and J genes are TRBV2 and TRBJ2-7; 8 bases are shared with TRBD1. In germline, CDR1 is SNHLY, CDR2 FYNNEI. CDR3 length: 18 residues. V gave up 6 bases and J gave up 3 bases; unmatched junction bases: 19. CDR3 sequence: CASRDTTGGLGVGYEQYV. CDR3 in DNA: TGTGCCAGCAGGGACACTACAGGGGGGTTAGGGGTTGGCTACGAGCAGTACGTC.

The CDR3 sequence is CASSLITRQPYGYTF. The CDR3 region has the DNA TGTGCCAGCAGTTTAATTACCCGACAGCCCTATGGCTACACCTTC. The chain uses TRBV28 and TRBJ1-2; TRBD1 is a possible D gene (5 bases). The CDR3 length is 15 residues. Germline V gives CDR1 MDHEN, CDR2 SYDVKM. Trimming took 2 bases from V and 4 from J, leaving 14 bases between them.

The chain combines TRBV9 with TRBJ2-7, with D perhaps TRBD2 (6 bases). Per germline, CDR1 SGDLS and CDR2 YYNGEE. The length of the CDR3 is 17 residues. V gave up 0 bases and J gave up 4 bases, with 20 bases separating them. The CDR3 is CASSVGVGGGRTYEQYF. The DNA for the CDR3 is TGTGCCAGCAGCGTAGGGGTAGGCGGAGGGAGGACTTACGAGCAGTACTTC.

The CDR3 spells CSASDPSGGNQPQHF. The CDR3 DNA is TGCAGTGCTAGTGACCCGAGCGGTGGCAATCAGCCCCAGCATTTT. The chain has TRBV20-1 and TRBJ1-5; D not certain. Germline CDR1 reads DFQATT; CDR2 reads SNEGSKA (reference sequence). The ends were cut back, 3 bases at V and 2 bases at J, with 14 bases in the middle. The CDR3 sequence is 15 residues long.

The chain couples TRBV5-1 to TRBJ2-1; D remains unclear. Deletions cut 4 bases from V and 5 bases from J, with 4 bases between. CDR1 and CDR2 (germline): SGHRS, YFSETQ. CDR3 length: 11 residues. The CDR3 DNA follows: TGCGCCAGCAGCATAAACAATGAGCAGTTCTTC. Translation: CASSINNEQFF. Complete variable domain (other parts from reference TRBV5-1 and TRBJ2-1): KAGVTQTPRYLIKTRGQQVTLSCSPISGHRSVSWYQQTPGQGLQFLFEYFSETQRNKGNFPGRFSGRQFSNSRSEMNVSTLELGDSALYLCASSINNEQFFGPGTRLTVL.

This clone was observed a handful of times. J is TRBJ1-5 and V is TRBV5-5; D remains ambiguous. This CDR3 is built from 13 residues. Trimming took 2 bases from V and 5 from J, leaving 8 bases between them. CDR1 is SGHKS, CDR2 YYEKEE, per germline (reference sequence). The CDR3 coding sequence is TGTGCCAGCAGCTTCCGGGGTGATCAGCCCCAGCATTTT. Protein product: CASSFRGDQPQHF. The complete variable domain, with remaining parts taken from reference TRBV5-5 and TRBJ1-5, reads DAGVTQSPTHLIKTRGQQVTLRCSPISGHKSVSWYQQVLGQGPQFIFQYYEKEERGRGNFPDRFSARQFPNYSSELNVNALLLGDSALYLCASSFRGDQPQHFGDGTRLSIL.